A single sample is the source of the 31 T cell receptor beta chains below, sequenced in a study of blood T cell repertoires in COVID-19. The data were produced by immunoSEQ multiplex PCR, yet TCRdb's version contains in-frame clones alone and is incomplete. The repertoire holds about 110,000 clones, with approximately 90% as singletons. The sample consisted of peripheral blood. The receptors here all came from a human donor in a cohort sampled during active COVID-19.

The chain carries TRBV11-2 and TRBJ2-1; D gene unclear. Germline V lookup: CDR1 SGHAT, CDR2 FQNNGV. V dropped 0 bases and J dropped 4 bases, with 7 bases sitting between them. This CDR3 spans 14 amino acids. The CDR3: CASSLESMYNEQFF. For the CDR3, the DNA is TGTGCCAGCAGCTTAGAGTCTATGTACAATGAGCAGTTCTTC.

The chain employs TRBV29-1 and TRBJ2-2, with 8 positions matching TRBD2. V shed 2 bases and J 4 bases; nucleotides not matched to a gene: 3. This CDR3 is 14 amino acids long. Looked up from germline, CDR1 is SQVTM and CDR2 is ANQGSEA. CDR3 amino acids: CSVESGSRTGELFF. The CDR3 region has the DNA TGCAGCGTTGAAAGCGGGAGTCGCACCGGGGAGCTGTTTTTT.

The chain employs TRBV7-2 and TRBJ2-7, with a tentative D call TRBD2 (5 bases). The germline V gene encodes CDR1 SGHTA and CDR2 FQGNSA. Between the trimmed V and J ends, which lost 5 bases and 4 bases, there was a span of 21 bases. CDR3 size: 16 residues. The DNA of the CDR3 is TGTGCCAGCAGCGGACCAGGACTCGAACGAACATACGAGCAGTACTTC. This sequence encodes CASSGPGLERTYEQYF.

The chain couples TRBV5-4 to TRBJ2-1, with TRBD2 identical over 13 bases. Per the germline V gene, CDR1 is SGHNT and CDR2 is YYREEE (reference sequence). J gave up 6 bases and V 3 bases, and 6 bases lay outside the gene matches. The CDR3 is 16 residues long. CDR3 in amino acids: CASSSGLAGEFNEQFF. The CDR3 DNA follows: TGTGCCAGCAGCTCCGGACTAGCGGGAGAGTTCAATGAGCAGTTCTTC.

The CDR3 reads CASSEQLDSPLHF. In nucleotides, the CDR3 is TGTGCCAGCAGTGAGCAATTGGATTCACCCCTCCACTTT. The rearrangement uses TRBV12-3 or TRBV12-4 and TRBJ1-6, with D uncertain. Deletions cut 5 bases from V and 8 bases from J, with 10 bases between. The length of the CDR3 is 13 residues.

This clone occurred a few times. The CDR3 sequence is CASSLAAGAGNEQFF. CDR3 bases: TGCGCCAGCAGCTTGGCCGCAGGGGCCGGCAATGAGCAGTTCTTC. The rearrangement links TRBV5-1 to TRBJ2-1, with D possibly matching TRBD1 (6 bases). This CDR3 region has 15 residues. CDR1 is SGHRS, CDR2 YFSETQ, per germline. Trimming shortened V by 0 bases and J by 6 bases, and 13 bases separated the two germline ends.

This clone was seen only once. V is TRBV5-5 and J is TRBJ1-4; TRBD1 might be the D (5 bases). This CDR3 is built from 16 residues. Germline V gene data show CDR1 as SGHKS and CDR2 as YYEKEE (reference sequence). V was clipped by 4 bases and J by 0 bases, with 13 bases between them. The CDR3 loop is CASSAGRFATNEKLFF. CDR3 sequence (DNA): TGTGCCAGCAGCGCGGGACGCTTTGCAACTAATGAAAAACTGTTTTTT.

The gene calls are TRBV25-1 and TRBJ1-2; D uncertain. V gave up 5 bases and J gave up 4 bases, with 11 bases separating them. Germline V gene lookup returns CDR1 MGHDK and CDR2 SYGVNS. There are 13 residues in the CDR3. For the CDR3, the DNA is TGTGCCAGCAGTCATGCGGGTGGCTATGGCTACACCTTC. It codes for CASSHAGGYGYTF.

This clone was observed a single time. The J gene is TRBJ2-7, the V gene TRBV9; D not resolved. The germline V and J ends were trimmed by 0 bases and 6 bases, with 7 bases remaining between them. The CDR3 is 12 amino acids. In germline, CDR1 is SGDLS, CDR2 YYNGEE. CDR3 residues: CASSVDVGEQYF. The DNA for the CDR3 is TGTGCCAGCAGCGTAGATGTCGGCGAGCAGTACTTC.

There are a few counts of this clone. The V and J genes are TRBV6-5 and TRBJ1-5; no clear D gene. The CDR3 runs 14 residues. CDR1 MNHEY and CDR2 SVGAGI come from the germline V gene. Trimming left V 5 bases short and J 0 bases short, with 8 bases between. CDR3 loop: CASSTHISNQPQHF. Written as DNA, the CDR3 is TGTGCCAGCAGTACGCACATTAGCAATCAGCCCCAGCATTTT.

The chain is built from TRBV6-4 and TRBJ2-1; 9 bases are a match to TRBD2. The CDR3 sequence is 15 residues long. From germline, CDR1 is MRHNA and CDR2 SNTAGT. Unmatched junction bases numbered 9, after V lost 3 bases and J lost 9 bases. Here the CDR3 reads CASSEGGGASGEQFF. CDR3 DNA sequence: TGTGCCAGCAGTGAGGGCGGGGGGGCCTCCGGTGAGCAGTTCTTC.

The CDR3 reads CASSYTLNYGYTF. CDR3 DNA sequence: TGTGCCAGCAGTTACACTCTAAACTATGGCTACACCTTC. The chain carries TRBV6-5 and TRBJ1-2; D unresolved. Trimming left V 2 bases short and J 2 bases short, with 6 bases between. The CDR3 extends over 13 amino acids. The germline V gene has CDR1 MNHEY and CDR2 SVGAGI.

This clone was seen just once. The gene calls are TRBV4-1 and TRBJ1-2; no definite D call. Trimming left V 1 base short and J 5 bases short, with 17 bases between. Germline V lookup: CDR1 MGHRA, CDR2 YSYEKL. The CDR3 is 16 amino acids. CDR3: CASSQVFISGQYGYTF. For the CDR3, the DNA is TGCGCCAGCAGCCAAGTATTCATTTCGGGTCAGTATGGCTACACCTTC.

The rearrangement uses TRBV10-2 and TRBJ2-2; 7 bases align to TRBD2. V dropped 2 bases and J dropped 4; count of bases not matched to a gene: 7. This CDR3 region has 16 residues. Per germline, CDR1 WSHSY and CDR2 SAAADI. CDR3 loop: CASSEEAGRGTGELFF. CDR3 DNA sequence: TGCGCCAGCAGTGAGGAAGCGGGGAGGGGCACCGGGGAGCTGTTTTTT.

The chain employs TRBV5-4 and TRBJ2-5, with no clear D. V dropped 4 bases and J dropped 2 bases, with 9 bases sitting between them. The germline V gene encodes CDR1 SGHNT and CDR2 YYREEE (reference sequence). The CDR3 is 13 amino acids. CDR3 bases: TGTGCCAGCAGCCTACAACTACAAGAGACCCAGTACTTC. It is translated as CASSLQLQETQYF.

The chain joins TRBV5-1 to TRBJ2-2, with 7 bases identical to TRBD2. Germline V gives CDR1 SGHRS, CDR2 YFSETQ. This CDR3 comprises 15 residues. J lost 1 base, V lost 5 bases, and 5 bases had no gene match. In nucleotides, the CDR3 is TGCGCCAGCAGTCGGGGGGACGGGAACACCGGGGAGCTGTTTTTT. Translating gives CASSRGDGNTGELFF.

The rearrangement uses TRBV24-1 and TRBJ2-1; TRBD2 aligns across 14 bases. CDR1 KGHDR and CDR2 SFDVKD come from the germline V gene. The trim removed 3 bases at V and 6 bases at J, leaving 6 bases unmatched. The CDR3 covers 17 residues. The CDR3 sequence is CATSDRTGTSGGNEQFF. In nucleotides, the CDR3 is TGTGCCACCAGTGATCGTACCGGGACTAGCGGGGGCAATGAGCAGTTCTTC.

The chain couples TRBV5-1 to TRBJ2-3; 10 nucleotides align to TRBD2. V lost 2 bases to trimming and J lost 3 bases; unmatched junction nucleotides: 3. Germline-derived CDR1 and CDR2 are SGHRS and YFSETQ. The CDR3 loop spans 15 amino acids. As DNA, the CDR3 is TGCGCCAGCAGCTTTAGCGGGGGGAGGACAGATACGCAGTATTTT. This sequence encodes CASSFSGGRTDTQYF.

The rearrangement links TRBV5-6 to TRBJ2-7, with TRBD1 as a possible D gene (6 bases). V was trimmed by 2 bases and J by 0 bases, leaving 12 bases between them. The CDR3 covers 15 residues. CDR1 and CDR2 from the germline V gene are SGHDT and YYEEEE. This chain's CDR3 is CASSLQDRDSYEQYF. CDR3 coding DNA: TGTGCCAGCAGCTTACAGGACAGAGACTCCTACGAGCAGTACTTC. Drawing the rest from reference TRBV5-6 and TRBJ2-7, the complete variable domain is DAGVTQSPTHLIKTRGQQVTLRCSPKSGHDTVSWYQQALGQGPQFIFQYYEEEERQRGNFPDRFSGHQFPNYSSELNVNALLLGDSALYLCASSLQDRDSYEQYFGPGTRLTVT.

The rearrangement uses TRBV11-2 and TRBJ1-1; 7 bases fit TRBD1. This CDR3 contains 14 residues. J gave up 11 bases and V 5 bases, and 14 bases lay outside the gene matches. Per germline, CDR1 SGHAT and CDR2 FQNNGV. Here the CDR3 reads CASSRTGDVLRAFF. In DNA, the CDR3 is TGTGCCAGCAGCCGTACAGGGGATGTCTTAAGGGCTTTCTTT.

This clone came up once. The chain recombines TRBV6-8 with TRBJ2-3, with TRBD2 matching over 14 bases. The CDR3 length is 18 residues. Germline trimming cut 7 bases from V and 3 bases from J; bases unmatched to any gene: 12. The germline gives CDR1 MNHGY, CDR2 SAAAGT. The CDR3 DNA sequence: TGTGCCAGCAACCCGGAGACTAGCGGGGGGGCCGGGACAGATACGCAGTATTTT. It specifies CASNPETSGGAGTDTQYF.

This chain uses TRBV9 with TRBJ2-1, with 8 positions matching TRBD2. Germline loops: CDR1 SGDLS, CDR2 YYNGEE. The CDR3 loop spans 16 amino acids. The trim removed 4 bases at V and 8 bases at J, leaving 14 bases unmatched. The CDR3 protein is CASSPRVTGGKHEQFF. The CDR3 nucleotides are TGTGCCAGCAGCCCCCGAGTCACGGGGGGGAAGCATGAGCAGTTCTTC.

The chain links TRBV14 to TRBJ2-5, with no clear D. The CDR3 is 16 residues long. CDR1 SGHDN and CDR2 FVKESK come from the germline V gene. Trimming shortened V by 1 base and J by 5 bases, and 17 bases separated the two germline ends. CDR3 residues: CASSQGHRTGGETQYF. CDR3 nucleotides: TGTGCCAGCAGCCAAGGTCACAGAACCGGTGGGGAGACCCAGTACTTC.

The J gene is TRBJ1-2, the V gene TRBV2; 9 bases match TRBD1. Germline V gene lookup returns CDR1 SNHLY and CDR2 FYNNEI. The CDR3 is made up of 14 amino acids. After removal of 4 bases from V and 6 bases from J, the junction contained 6 bases not matched to a gene. The CDR3 spells CASSVPTGGDGYTF. CDR3 in DNA: TGTGCCAGCAGTGTCCCGACAGGGGGGGATGGCTACACCTTC.

The chain couples TRBV21-1 to TRBJ1-2; TRBD1 is taken as the D call from the table, unchecked against the DNA. TRBV21-1 is noted as a pseudogene. The length of the CDR3 is 16 residues. The CDR3 DNA reads TGTGCCAGCCTCACCCCTAGGGACAGATTATCCTATGGCTACACCTTC. Its protein is CASLTPRDRLSYGYTF.

V and J are TRBV5-6 and TRBJ2-7; perhaps TRBD2 as D (5 bases). The CDR3 runs to 13 residues. Germline CDR1 and CDR2: SGHDT and YYEEEE. The V end was cut by 2 bases, the J end by 6 bases, with 12 bases between. The CDR3 spells CASSLMGVSEQYF. DNA of the CDR3: TGTGCCAGCAGCTTAATGGGAGTCAGCGAGCAGTACTTC.

The chain carries TRBV24-1 and TRBJ2-3; 8 bases match TRBD2. Unmatched junction bases numbered 7, after V lost 5 bases and J lost 1 base. Germline V gene data show CDR1 as KGHDR and CDR2 as SFDVKD. This CDR3 comprises 16 residues. CDR3 in DNA: TGTGCCACCAGTGGCCAAGTTAGCGGGGGCACAGATACGCAGTATTTT. Protein sequence: CATSGQVSGGTDTQYF.

The chain uses TRBV5-1 and TRBJ2-1, with TRBD2 identical over 10 bases. V trimming: 4 bases; J trimming: 4 bases; junction bases outside the gene matches: 5. Germline CDR1 and CDR2: SGHRS and YFSETQ. The CDR3 extends over 15 amino acids. The CDR3 sequence: CASSTAGGLYNEQFF. The CDR3 nucleotides are TGCGCCAGCAGCACAGCGGGGGGGCTTTACAATGAGCAGTTCTTC.

This rearrangement joins TRBV4-2 to TRBJ2-7, with 9 positions matching TRBD1. V lost 1 base and J lost 4; bases outside the gene matches: 5. The CDR3 covers 15 residues. From germline, CDR1 is LGHNA and CDR2 YNFKEQ. The CDR3 is CASSQGTGAIYEQYF. Here the CDR3 DNA reads TGTGCCAGCAGCCAAGGGACAGGGGCTATTTACGAGCAGTACTTC.

The chain is built from TRBV19 and TRBJ2-1; 7 bases match TRBD1. The CDR3 runs 18 residues. Unmatched junction bases numbered 15, after V lost 7 bases and J lost 0 bases. The germline V gene encodes CDR1 LNHDA and CDR2 SQIVND (reference sequence). Here the CDR3 reads CASKVRQGKESSYNEQFF. CDR3 nucleotide sequence: TGTGCCAGTAAGGTAAGACAGGGCAAGGAGAGCTCCTACAATGAGCAGTTCTTC.

CDR3: CASSLLAGVSNEQFF. DNA for the CDR3: TGTGCCAGCAGCTTACTGGCGGGAGTGTCCAATGAGCAGTTCTTC. This chain links TRBV7-2 with TRBJ2-1; 7 bases line up with TRBD2. The CDR3 contains 15 residues. J lost 6 bases, V lost 2 bases, and 7 bases had no gene match. Germline CDR1 SGHTA, CDR2 FQGNSA.